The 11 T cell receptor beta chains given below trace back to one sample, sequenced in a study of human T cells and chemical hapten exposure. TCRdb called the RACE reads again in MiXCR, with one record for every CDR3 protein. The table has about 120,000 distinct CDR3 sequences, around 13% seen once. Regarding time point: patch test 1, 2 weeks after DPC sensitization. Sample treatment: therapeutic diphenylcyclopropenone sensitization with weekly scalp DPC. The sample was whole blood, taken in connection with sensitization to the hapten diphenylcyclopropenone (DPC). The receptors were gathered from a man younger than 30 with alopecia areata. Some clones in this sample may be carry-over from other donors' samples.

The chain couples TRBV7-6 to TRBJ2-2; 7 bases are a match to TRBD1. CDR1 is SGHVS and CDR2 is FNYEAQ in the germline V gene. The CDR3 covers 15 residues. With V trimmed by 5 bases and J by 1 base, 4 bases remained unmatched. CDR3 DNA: TGTGCCAGCAGCCCCGGGACAGTGAACACCGGGGAGCTGTTTTTT. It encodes CASSPGTVNTGELFF.

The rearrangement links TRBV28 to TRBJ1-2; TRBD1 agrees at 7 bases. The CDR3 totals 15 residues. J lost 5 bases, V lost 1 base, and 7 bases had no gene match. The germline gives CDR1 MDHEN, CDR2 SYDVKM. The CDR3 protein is CASSLSTGAYYGYTF. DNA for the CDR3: TGTGCCAGCAGTTTATCCACAGGGGCGTATTATGGCTACACCTTC.

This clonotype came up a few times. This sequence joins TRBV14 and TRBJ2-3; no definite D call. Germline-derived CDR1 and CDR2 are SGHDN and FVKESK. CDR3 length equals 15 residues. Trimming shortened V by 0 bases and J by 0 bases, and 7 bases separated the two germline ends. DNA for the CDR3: TGTGCCAGCAGCCAAGACGAGGAGAGCACAGATACGCAGTATTTT. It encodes CASSQDEESTDTQYF.

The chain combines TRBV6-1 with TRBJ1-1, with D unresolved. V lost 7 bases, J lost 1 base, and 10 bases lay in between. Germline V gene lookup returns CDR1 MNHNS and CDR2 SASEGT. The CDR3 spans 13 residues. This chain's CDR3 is CASKTNPNTEAFF. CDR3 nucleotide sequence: TGTGCCAGCAAGACCAACCCGAACACTGAAGCTTTCTTT.

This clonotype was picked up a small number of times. DNA of the CDR3: TGTGCCAGCAGCTTATCGGCTGATTACGAGCAGTACGTC. This codes for CASSLSADYEQYV. J is TRBJ2-7 and V is TRBV7-2; D gene uncertain. The V gene lost 2 bases and the J gene lost 4 bases, with 9 bases spanning the gap. In germline, CDR1 is SGHTA, CDR2 FQGNSA. The CDR3 has 13 residues.

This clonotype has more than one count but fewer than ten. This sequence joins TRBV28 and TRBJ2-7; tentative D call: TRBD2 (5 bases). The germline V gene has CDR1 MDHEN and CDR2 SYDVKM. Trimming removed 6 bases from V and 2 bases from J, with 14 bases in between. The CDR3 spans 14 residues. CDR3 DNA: TGTGCCAGCAGAAAGGGAGTCTTAGCCTACGAGCAGTACTTC. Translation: CASRKGVLAYEQYF.

The CDR3 DNA reads as TGTGCCAGCAGCTTGACCCGTAAGCGGGGGGGCACAGATACGCAGTATTTT. This translates into CASSLTRKRGGTDTQYF. The chain joins TRBV7-2 to TRBJ2-3; 9 bases fit TRBD2. Germline CDR1 reads SGHTA; CDR2 reads FQGNSA. The CDR3 totals 17 residues. V lost 3 bases to trimming and J lost 1 base; unmatched junction nucleotides: 8.

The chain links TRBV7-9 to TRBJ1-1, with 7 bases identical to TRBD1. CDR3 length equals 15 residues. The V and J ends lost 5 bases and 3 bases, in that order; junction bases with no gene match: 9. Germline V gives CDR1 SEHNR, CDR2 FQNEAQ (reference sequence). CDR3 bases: TGTGCCAGCAGCCCCCCAGGGGGGGTACACACTGAAGCTTTCTTT. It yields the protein CASSPPGGVHTEAFF.

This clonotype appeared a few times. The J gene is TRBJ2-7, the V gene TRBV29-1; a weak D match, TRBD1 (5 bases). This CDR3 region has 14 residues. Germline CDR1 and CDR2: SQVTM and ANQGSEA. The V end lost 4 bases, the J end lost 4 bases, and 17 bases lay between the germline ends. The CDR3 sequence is CSVVPQTASYEQYF. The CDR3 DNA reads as TGCAGCGTTGTGCCGCAGACAGCCAGTTACGAGCAGTACTTC.

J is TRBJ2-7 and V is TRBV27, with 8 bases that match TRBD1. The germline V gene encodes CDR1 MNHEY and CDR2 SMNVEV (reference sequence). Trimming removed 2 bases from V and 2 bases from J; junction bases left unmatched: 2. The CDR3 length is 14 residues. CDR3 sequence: CASSLLGQAYEQYF. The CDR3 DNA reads TGTGCCAGCAGTTTACTGGGACAGGCCTACGAGCAGTACTTC.

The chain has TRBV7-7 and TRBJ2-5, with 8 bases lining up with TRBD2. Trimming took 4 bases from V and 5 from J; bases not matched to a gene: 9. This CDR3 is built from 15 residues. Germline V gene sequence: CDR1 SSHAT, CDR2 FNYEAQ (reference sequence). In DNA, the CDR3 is TGTGCCAGCAGCTCGCTAGCGGGCGACGGTGAGACCCAGTACTTC. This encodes CASSSLAGDGETQYF.